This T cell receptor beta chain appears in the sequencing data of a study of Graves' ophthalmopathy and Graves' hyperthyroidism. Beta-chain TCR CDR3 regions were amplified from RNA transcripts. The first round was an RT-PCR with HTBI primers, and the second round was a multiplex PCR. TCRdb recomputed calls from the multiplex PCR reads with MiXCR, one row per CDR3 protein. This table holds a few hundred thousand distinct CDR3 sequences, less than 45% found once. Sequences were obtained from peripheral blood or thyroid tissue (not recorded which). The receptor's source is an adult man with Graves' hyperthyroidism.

The DNA for the CDR3 is TGCAGTGCCGGGACTAGCGGTCAAGAGACCCAGTACTTC. Amino acids: CSAGTSGQETQYF. The V and J genes are TRBV20-1 and TRBJ2-5; 11 bases agree with TRBD2. V lost 6 bases to trimming and J lost 2 bases; unmatched junction nucleotides: 2. The CDR3 has 13 residues. The germline gives CDR1 DFQATT, CDR2 SNEGSKA (reference sequence).